This entry lists 3 T cell receptor beta chains sequenced from one sample in a study of OX40 agonist ivuxolimab in advanced cancers. Using immunoSEQ multiplex PCR, the repertoire was profiled, and TCRdb retains in-frame clones only, with some absent. The repertoire holds 65,000 to 80,000 clones, with 70% to 90% as singletons. The input for sequencing was CD4+ or CD8+ T cells sorted from blood, taken in a trial of the OX40 agonist ivuxolimab. The receptors come from an adult with an advanced solid tumor such as melanoma, head and neck, liver or kidney cancer.

V is TRBV4-3 and J is TRBJ1-2, with D perhaps TRBD1 (5 bases). There are 16 residues in the CDR3. Between the trimmed V and J ends, which lost 2 bases and 3 bases, there was a span of 16 bases. CDR1 and CDR2 from the germline V gene are LGHNA and YSLEER. The CDR3 spells CASSQNVGVTYYGYTF. The CDR3 DNA reads TGCGCCAGCAGCCAAAATGTGGGGGTAACTTACTATGGCTACACCTTC.

The J gene is TRBJ1-1, the V gene TRBV27; D ambiguous. Germline CDR1 is MNHEY and CDR2 is SMNVEV (reference sequence). The CDR3 has 13 amino acids. The V end was cut by 6 bases, the J end by 0 bases, with 8 bases between. Here the CDR3 reads CASRGPMNTEAFF. CDR3 nucleotides: TGTGCCAGCAGAGGACCGATGAACACTGAAGCTTTCTTT.

The rearrangement uses TRBV19 and TRBJ2-3; D not resolved. This CDR3 has 15 residues. Looked up from germline, CDR1 is LNHDA and CDR2 is SQIVND (reference sequence). Trimming stripped 1 base from V and 4 bases from J, with 12 bases between. This CDR3 reads CASSIGARLADTQYF. The CDR3 region has the DNA TGTGCCAGTAGTATAGGGGCTAGGCTTGCAGATACGCAGTATTTT.